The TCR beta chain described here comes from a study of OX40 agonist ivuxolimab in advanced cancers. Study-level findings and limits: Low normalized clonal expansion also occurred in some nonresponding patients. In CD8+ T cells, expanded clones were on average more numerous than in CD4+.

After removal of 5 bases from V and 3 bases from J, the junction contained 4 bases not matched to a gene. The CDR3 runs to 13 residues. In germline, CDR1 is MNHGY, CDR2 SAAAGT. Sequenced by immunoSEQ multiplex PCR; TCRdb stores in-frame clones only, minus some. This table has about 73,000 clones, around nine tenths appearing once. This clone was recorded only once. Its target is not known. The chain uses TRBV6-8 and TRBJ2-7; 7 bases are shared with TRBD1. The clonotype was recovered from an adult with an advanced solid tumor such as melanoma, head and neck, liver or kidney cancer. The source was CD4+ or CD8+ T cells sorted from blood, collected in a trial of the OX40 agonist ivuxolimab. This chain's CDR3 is CASSPGTVYEQYF. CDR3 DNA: TGTGCCAGCAGTCCTGGGACAGTCTACGAGCAGTACTTC.